The source of this T cell receptor (beta chain) is a study of blood T cell repertoires in COVID-19. Study overall: Samples of COVID-19 (acute and convalescent) were obtained from the United States, Italy and Spain. Sources were T cells, B-cell-depleted T cells, or PBMCs; the material itself was cDNA or gDNA.

In the original analysis: Nucleated cell counts were estimated from reference gene primer amplification. Profiling relied on immunoSEQ multiplex PCR, and the TCRdb table lists in-frame clones only, not all of them. Clone size and V and J calls were adopted from that table, with D and trimming inferred from the DNA. There are roughly 280,000 clones in the sample; about nine tenths occur only once, and approximately 2.2% lies in the top ten. The germline V gene encodes CDR1 WNHNN and CDR2 SYGVQD (reference sequence). There are 15 residues in the CDR3. V was clipped by 0 bases and J by 0 bases, with 7 bases between them.

The chain joins TRBV10-1 to TRBJ2-3, with D hard to call. The receptor's source is a man aged 50 to 60 with acute or convalescent COVID-19. Sequenced: peripheral blood. CDR3 sequence: CASSESAASTDTQYF. In nucleotides, the CDR3 is TGCGCCAGCAGTGAGTCGGCCGCTAGCACAGATACGCAGTATTTT.